The 23 T cell receptor beta chains presented below share a single source sample, sequenced in a study of neurological immune-mediated disorders. In TCRdb, the 5' RACE reads were re-called with MiXCR into one record per CDR3 protein. The sample has 48,000 or so distinct CDR3 sequences, under 13% seen once. The sample consisted of PBMCs. Source of these receptors: a woman aged 40 to 50 with HTLV-1-associated myelopathy (HAM/TSP).

This clonotype was counted ten times or more. The J gene is TRBJ2-1, the V gene TRBV4-3; 11 nucleotides agree with TRBD2. The CDR3 consists of 17 residues. J gave up 8 bases and V 0 bases, and 9 bases lay outside the gene matches. The germline V gene encodes CDR1 LGHNA and CDR2 YSLEER. The CDR3 DNA sequence: TGCGCCAGCAGCCAAGAACTAGCGGGGGCCCCGGGGCATGAGCAGTTCTTC. Translated: CASSQELAGAPGHEQFF.

This clonotype was found a few times. The gene calls are TRBV5-4 and TRBJ2-1; TRBD2 matches 11 bases. The CDR3 has 15 residues. In germline, CDR1 is SGHNT, CDR2 YYREEE (reference sequence). With 7 bases clipped from V and 6 bases from J, the junction kept 9 bases outside the gene matches. CDR3 sequence reads: CASGDGSGGGNEQFF. CDR3 nucleotide sequence: TGTGCCAGCGGTGACGGTAGCGGGGGGGGCAATGAGCAGTTCTTC. Full variable domain (rest looked up from reference TRBV5-4 and TRBJ2-1): ETGVTQSPTHLIKTRGQQVTLRCSSQSGHNTVSWYQQALGQGPQFIFQYYREEENGRGNFPPRFSGLQFPNYSSELNVNALELDDSALYLCASGDGSGGGNEQFFGPGTRLTVL.

The chain's CDR3 is CSVDGGAPETQYF. The CDR3 bases are TGCAGCGTTGACGGGGGGGCCCCAGAGACCCAGTACTTC. The chain combines TRBV29-1 with TRBJ2-5, with TRBD2 identical over 8 bases. Germline V gene lookup returns CDR1 SQVTM and CDR2 ANQGSEA. CDR3 length: 13 residues. V lost 3 bases to trimming and J lost 4 bases; unmatched junction nucleotides: 4.

This clonotype has ten or more counts. The V call is TRBV4-3, the J call TRBJ1-3; D remains ambiguous. Trimming cost V 1 base and J 0 bases, with 7 bases left between them. This CDR3 is built from 15 residues. Germline values: CDR1 LGHNA, CDR2 YSLEER. The CDR3 nucleotides read TGCGCCAGCAGCCAAGGGATTAGCTCTGGAAACACCATATATTTT. Protein: CASSQGISSGNTIYF.

This clonotype showed up many times. The V call is TRBV5-1, the J call TRBJ1-2; 10 bases align to TRBD1. CDR1 and CDR2 (germline): SGHRS, YFSETQ. CDR3 length: 17 amino acids. V lost 5 bases and J lost 2; bases outside the gene matches: 12. The CDR3 DNA reads as TGCGCCAGCAGATTTTCGGGGACAGGGGCCGGGAACTATGGCTACACCTTC. Translated, it gives CASRFSGTGAGNYGYTF.

The V gene is TRBV29-1, the J gene TRBJ2-3; D unresolved. The CDR3 extends over 15 amino acids. Germline V gene sequence: CDR1 SQVTM, CDR2 ANQGSEA. The V gene lost 0 bases and the J gene lost 7 bases, with 17 bases spanning the gap. The CDR3 nucleotides are TGCAGCGTTGAAGATCAATCTGGGATTACAAATACGCAGTATTTT. Translated: CSVEDQSGITNTQYF.

The J gene is TRBJ1-1, the V gene TRBV19; 7 nucleotides agree with TRBD1. V lost 5 bases, J lost 5 bases, and 20 bases stayed unmatched. This CDR3 is built from 18 residues. Germline-derived CDR1 and CDR2 are LNHDA and SQIVND (reference sequence). The CDR3 nucleotides read TGTGCCAGTAGTGTAAGTCTGGGACAGCCCTCAGATGGGACTGAAGCTTTCTTT. Encoded protein: CASSVSLGQPSDGTEAFF.

This chain links TRBV10-3 with TRBJ2-7; TRBD1 aligns across 7 bases. V gave up 6 bases and J gave up 3 bases; unmatched junction bases: 8. CDR3 length equals 14 residues. Germline V gives CDR1 ENHRY, CDR2 SYGVKD. CDR3: CAIRPGQISYEQYF. The CDR3 DNA reads as TGTGCCATCAGGCCGGGACAGATAAGCTACGAGCAGTACTTC.

Details on this clonotype: The junction and the germline gene differ at one end; a read error may be behind it. V and J are TRBV6-5 and TRBJ2-7; 8 nucleotides match TRBD2. This CDR3 spans 12 amino acids. Germline loops: CDR1 MNHEY, CDR2 SVGAGI. CDR3 DNA: TGTACCAGCATACGAGCGGGGGTAGGGGAGTACTTC. Protein: CTSIRAGVGEYF.

This clonotype showed up many times. The chain couples TRBV9 to TRBJ2-7; D ambiguous. The CDR3 totals 14 residues. Germline-derived CDR1 and CDR2 are SGDLS and YYNGEE. V dropped 4 bases and J dropped 0 bases, with 11 bases sitting between them. The CDR3 nucleotides are TGTGCCAGCAGCCCCGGAGAAAGCTCCTACGAGCAGTACTTC. It yields the protein CASSPGESSYEQYF.

There are many counts of this clonotype. The V and J genes are TRBV30 and TRBJ1-1; D is unclear. The V end was cut by 4 bases, the J end by 1 base, with 4 bases between. Looked up from germline, CDR1 is GTSNPN and CDR2 is SVGIG (reference sequence). The length of the CDR3 is 11 residues. The CDR3 spells CAWTRNTEAFF. CDR3 coding DNA: TGTGCCTGGACCCGGAACACTGAAGCTTTCTTT. The whole variable domain, remainder taken from reference TRBV30 and TRBJ1-1, is SQTIHQWPATLVQPVGSPLSLECTVEGTSNPNLYWYRQAAGRGLQLLFYSVGIGQISSEVPQNLSASRPQDRQFILSSKKLLLSDSGFYLCAWTRNTEAFFGQGTRLTVV.

This clonotype was seen at least ten times. This chain connects TRBV12-3 or TRBV12-4 to TRBJ2-7; no clear D. The V end lost 1 base, the J end lost 4 bases, and 8 bases lay between the germline ends. CDR3 length: 13 amino acids. CDR3 loop: CASSLGQHYEQYF. In DNA form, the CDR3 reads TGTGCCAGCAGTTTAGGGCAACATTACGAGCAGTACTTC.

The V gene is TRBV2, the J gene TRBJ2-2; 11 bases are a match to TRBD1. CDR3 length: 13 amino acids. Germline CDR1 reads SNHLY; CDR2 reads FYNNEI. J gave up 8 bases and V 8 bases, and 4 bases lay outside the gene matches. The CDR3 bases are TGTGCCAGCCGGACAGGGGGCTTGGGGGAGCTGTTTTTT. Its protein product is CASRTGGLGELFF.

This clonotype was seen repeatedly, ten times or more. The chain uses TRBV7-8 and TRBJ1-5; 7 positions match TRBD1. The junction had 6 bases not matched to a gene; V was cut back by 3 bases and J by 7 bases. The length of the CDR3 is 14 residues. In germline, CDR1 is SGHVS, CDR2 FQNEAQ. Written as DNA, the CDR3 is TGTGCCAGCAGCTTGGGAGACAGGGAGCAGCCCCAGCATTTT. Encoded protein: CASSLGDREQPQHF.

A remark on this clonotype: Being one base from a much bigger clone, this may be a read error. The rearrangement links TRBV5-1 to TRBJ2-7; D ambiguous. Trimming removed 0 bases from V and 6 bases from J, with 13 bases in between. Germline CDR1 is SGHRS and CDR2 is YFSETQ. The CDR3 extends over 14 amino acids. The CDR3 nucleotides read TGCGCCAGCAGCTTGGTTTCCGGTTACTGCGAGCAGTACTTC. Translation: CASSLVSGYCEQYF.

This clonotype was detected many times. This chain joins TRBV14 and TRBJ1-3, with D tentatively TRBD1 (5 bases). V was clipped by 1 base and J by 4 bases, with 11 bases between them. Germline V gene lookup returns CDR1 SGHDN and CDR2 FVKESK. CDR3 length equals 15 residues. The CDR3 nucleotides are TGTGCCAGCAGCCAAGTAGAGGGGAGCGGAAACACCATATATTTT. It encodes CASSQVEGSGNTIYF.

The chain has TRBV7-2 and TRBJ1-2; D is unresolved. CDR1 and CDR2 from the germline V gene are SGHTA and FQGNSA. V lost 1 base, J lost 4 bases, and 13 bases lay in between. The length of the CDR3 is 15 residues. The CDR3 spells CASSLGPDGLYGYTF. In DNA, the CDR3 is TGTGCCAGCAGCTTAGGGCCTGACGGCCTCTATGGCTACACCTTC. The whole variable domain, remainder taken from reference TRBV7-2 and TRBJ1-2, is GAGVSQSPSNKVTEKGKDVELRCDPISGHTALYWYRQSLGQGLEFLIYFQGNSAPDKSGLPSDRFSAERTGGSVSTLTIQRTQQEDSAVYLCASSLGPDGLYGYTFGSGTRLTVV.

This clonotype has at least ten counts. The rearrangement uses TRBV12-5 and TRBJ2-7, with TRBD1 identical over 7 bases. There are 16 residues in the CDR3. Germline CDR1 is LGHNT and CDR2 is FRNRAP. V was clipped by 0 bases and J by 4 bases; unmatched bases: 9. The CDR3 is CASGLVRLTGTYEQYF. Here the CDR3 DNA reads TGTGCTAGTGGTTTGGTACGTTTGACAGGGACGTACGAGCAGTACTTC.

This clonotype has a count of ten or more. The chain couples TRBV25-1 to TRBJ1-2; D possibly corresponds to TRBD1 (5 bases). The V end lost 6 bases, the J end lost 6 bases, and 11 bases lay between the germline ends. This CDR3 is built from 12 residues. Per germline, CDR1 MGHDK and CDR2 SYGVNS. Written as DNA, the CDR3 is TGTGCCAGCAGAAGCCAGGGTGATGGCTACACCTTC. This sequence encodes CASRSQGDGYTF.

This clonotype was seen more than once but under ten times. The rearrangement uses TRBV12-3 or TRBV12-4 and TRBJ2-7; 9 nucleotides align to TRBD1. The CDR3 consists of 14 residues. V trimming: 7 bases; J trimming: 5 bases; junction bases outside the gene matches: 9. CDR3 region: CASNAGTGTDEQYF. CDR3 sequence (DNA): TGTGCCAGCAACGCCGGGACAGGGACGGACGAGCAGTACTTC.

CDR3 region: CASTPLGGTGELFF. CDR3 nucleotides: TGTGCCAGCACCCCCCTTGGGGGAACCGGGGAGCTGTTTTTT. The chain carries TRBV6-2 or TRBV6-3 and TRBJ2-2; D possibly matches TRBD1 or TRBD2 (5 bases each). The CDR3 sequence is 14 residues long. With 7 bases removed from V and 5 bases from J, the gap between germline ends came to 14 bases. Germline V gives CDR1 MNHEY, CDR2 SVGEGT.

This clonotype was detected many times. The genes are TRBV4-1 and TRBJ2-4; 10 bases are a match to TRBD2. The CDR3 extends over 18 amino acids. Germline V gene sequence: CDR1 MGHRA, CDR2 YSYEKL. J lost 3 bases, V lost 2 bases, and 10 bases had no gene match. CDR3 protein: CASSQRTSGTSDKNIQYF. The DNA for the CDR3 is TGCGCCAGCAGCCAAAGGACTAGCGGAACTTCAGACAAAAACATTCAGTACTTC.

This clonotype was seen many times. CDR3 nucleotide sequence: TGTGCCAGCAGCGTAATGGGGGACCCGCTACAAGGCTACACCTTC. It codes for CASSVMGDPLQGYTF. The V gene is TRBV9, the J gene TRBJ1-2; TRBD1 is a possible D gene (5 bases). The germline gives CDR1 SGDLS, CDR2 YYNGEE. Trimming stripped 1 base from V and 8 bases from J, with 18 bases between. This CDR3 spans 15 amino acids.